The T cell receptor beta chain described here comes from a study of vaccination and CD4 T cells after COVID-19 (dated 2022 in TCRdb). Concerning the study at large: Six males and four females were included in the convalescent cohort, with two Hispanic individuals, seven Caucasians, two Asians and one multiracial person represented. Post-vaccine blood samples were taken a median of 72 days after the second vaccine dose, with a range of 14 to 241 days. Two doses of either the Pfizer-BioNTech BNT162b2 vaccine (n=8) or the Moderna mRNA-1273 vaccine (n=2) were administered to participants. As controls, cultures received a CEFX viral epitope pool (the positive control), an HIV-1 Nef peptide pool (the negative control), or no peptide at all. In fewer than 12 COVID-19 convalescent patients and a few infection-naive healthy vaccine recipients, researchers compared the spike-specific CD4+ TCR repertoire from before mRNA vaccination with the repertoire from after. Post-COVID blood samples were collected from convalescent patients a median of around 100 days after diagnosis, with a range of roughly 35 to 180 days. The cultures were stimulated with overlapping spike peptide pools from SARS-CoV-2 and from the common cold coronaviruses HCoV-NL63, HCoV-OC43 and HCoV-229E.

Concerning this clonotype itself: It has no known antigen specificity. Base-call qualities are not available, and no considerably larger clone is one nucleotide away.

What the work shows at the level of the full study, not this receptor alone: The study included relatively few convalescent patients and did not analyze early timepoints after natural infection. In convalescent patients, a median approximately 83% of post-vaccine SARS-CoV-2-reactive clones were detected only after vaccination, suggesting vaccine-specific priming. The median count of SARS-CoV-2-reactive clonotypes went up from 21 after infection to 38 after vaccination, although the change was not significant. In convalescent patients, nearly all vaccine-specific clones (304 of 307) were found to be mono-reactive for SARS-CoV-2 spike rather than cross-reactive with common cold coronaviruses.

Library preparation used PCR. TCR sequencing of DNA from cultured CD4+ T cells used the Oncomine TCR Beta short-read assay at the Johns Hopkins FTIC core. The QIAamp micro DNA kit was used to extract genomic DNA from the cultured CD4+ T cells. Oncomine TCR Beta libraries from cultured CD4+ T cells were pooled with unique dual indexes and sequenced on an Illumina iSeq 100. Per the authors' processing: Non-productive sequences were removed, and CDR3s that did not start with C, did not end with F or W, or were shorter than 7 amino acids were discarded. Antigen-specific clonotypes were identified using the MANAFEST web application through comparison of peptide-stimulated wells with reference and other culture wells. Positive clones required FDR below 0.05, an odds ratio above 5, and productive frequency above 0.1% in at least two of three replicate wells. A clonotype was classed as cross-reactive if the clonotype showed significant expansion both in SARS-CoV-2 spike wells and in at least one common cold coronavirus spike condition. Using R version 3.6.1, CDR3 homology was evaluated through Levenshtein distances (stringdist) along with unrooted phylogenetic trees (ape). TCRdb passed the public sequencing reads through fastp at Q25 and MiXCR, retaining productive beta sequences. Each record represents a unique CDR3 protein, reported with the most common genes and DNA among its rows. The V and J calls, along with clone size, are taken from TCRdb and not from the paper's own processing. The sample contains roughly 17,000 distinct CDR3 sequences, about three quarters of them found a single time. The ten top clones hold around 8.7% of the sample.

The intended sense of this specimen's treatment or condition label: roughly 10-day PBMC culture with coronavirus spike peptide pools or control peptides (ViraFEST assay). The ViraFEST assay was used in the study, in which antigen-specific T cells were expanded with peptide pools and expanded clonotypes were subsequently identified by TCR sequencing. Negative nucleocapsid antibody tests taken both before and after vaccination confirmed that the healthy vaccine recipients had no prior SARS-CoV-2 infection. Each well held 2 million to 2.5 million PBMCs cultured with roughly 10 ug/ml peptide pools in IMDM containing 5% human AB serum and 10 IU/ml IL-2. Half of the culture medium was replaced with fresh IL-2-containing medium on days 3 and 7. Once the cells had been in culture for around ten days, the EasySep CD4+ T cell isolation kit was used to isolate CD4+ T cells by negative selection. Ficoll-Paque Plus gradient centrifugation was used to isolate PBMCs from whole blood, and the isolated PBMCs were then either used fresh or cryopreserved at -140C. Each culture condition was generally run in triplicate wells.

Specimen: CD4+ T cells from blood, cultured in vitro, collected after SARS-CoV-2 vaccination. This TCR was sampled from a human donor who received a COVID-19 vaccine.

The nucleotide sequence is TGCAGTGCCAAGACCCGGACAGGGCAGGCTCAGCCCCAGCATTTT. Its translation reads: CSAKTRTGQAQPQHF. The chain joins TRBV20-1 to TRBJ1-5, with 8 bases aligning to TRBD1. CDR1 is given as DFQATT and CDR2 as SNEGSKA, both from the germline V gene (reference sequence). The CDR3 contains 15 residues, cysteine and phenylalanine counted. Only the CDR3 part of the read is kept: 45 bases, read in frame from the first base. Unmatched junction bases come to 13, with V trimmed by 6 bases and J by 6 bases.